This TCR beta chain was observed in a study of cytomegalovirus exposure and HLA in healthy donors. Primers: 60 Vbeta forward and 13 Jbeta reverse. The table came from immunoSEQ multiplex PCR; TCRdb's copy has only in-frame clones and leaves some out. The sample lists roughly 180,000 clones, about 82% occurring once. Germline V CDR1 and CDR2: SGHRS, YFSETQ. This CDR3 comprises 11 residues. V lost 0 bases and J lost 14, with 10 bases in between. Source material: PBMCs. The origin of this receptor is a woman under 30 in good health and CMV-seronegative. The rearrangement links TRBV5-1 to TRBJ2-3; D gene ambiguous. In nucleotides, the CDR3 is TGCGCCAGCAGCTTGGGCTTACGGAGGTATTTT. Encoded protein: CASSLGLRRYF.